The 15 T cell receptor beta chains listed next were all sequenced from one sample in a study of cytomegalovirus exposure and HLA in healthy donors. The PCR had 60 Vbeta and 13 Jbeta primers. This table comes from immunoSEQ multiplex PCR, and its TCRdb copy is limited to in-frame clones, with some not included. The profile shows about 160,000 clones, almost 80% of them singletons. Sequences were obtained from PBMCs. These TCRs come from a man aged 18-30 years in good health and CMV-seropositive.

J is TRBJ2-1 and V is TRBV7-2, with 11 positions matching TRBD2. With 4 bases clipped from V and 5 bases from J, the junction kept 7 bases outside the gene matches. Germline values: CDR1 SGHTA, CDR2 FQGNSA. The CDR3 is 16 amino acids. The CDR3 here is CASSSLRLAGNNEQFF. The CDR3 DNA is TGTGCCAGCAGCTCTCTACGACTAGCGGGGAACAATGAGCAGTTCTTC.

This clone was counted once. The rearrangement links TRBV29-1 to TRBJ2-2; TRBD2 is a possible D gene (5 bases). The CDR3 runs 13 residues. V gave up 6 bases and J gave up 7 bases, with 15 bases separating them. Germline CDR1 is SQVTM and CDR2 is ANQGSEA. The CDR3: CSVRWGVGGELFF. For the CDR3, the DNA is TGCAGCGTCCGATGGGGAGTGGGCGGGGAGCTGTTTTTT.

The genes are TRBV5-1 and TRBJ2-2; weak D call: TRBD2 (6 bases). From germline, CDR1 is SGHRS and CDR2 YFSETQ. This CDR3 has 20 amino acids. Trimming removed 0 bases from V and 0 bases from J, with 21 bases in between. The CDR3 loop is CASSLEWGEYQFANTGELFF. For the CDR3, the DNA is TGCGCCAGCAGCTTGGAGTGGGGGGAATACCAGTTCGCGAACACCGGGGAGCTGTTTTTT.

The count of this clone is one. The chain uses TRBV7-3 and TRBJ1-3, with D perhaps TRBD1 (5 bases). The CDR3 is made up of 15 amino acids. The V end was cut by 2 bases, the J end by 5 bases, with 13 bases between. Germline V gene sequence: CDR1 SGHTA, CDR2 FQGTGA. This chain's CDR3 is CASSLLGRTRNTIYF. The CDR3 DNA reads TGTGCCAGCAGCTTATTAGGCAGGACAAGAAACACCATATATTTT. Variable domain in full (rest from reference TRBV7-3 and TRBJ1-3): GAGVSQTPSNKVTEKGKYVELRCDPISGHTALYWYRQSLGQGPEFLIYFQGTGAADDSGLPNDRFFAVRPEGSVSTLKIQRTERGDSAVYLCASSLLGRTRNTIYFGEGSWLTVV.

The chain combines TRBV7-9 with TRBJ1-1; D is unclear. V lost 1 base to trimming and J lost 3 bases, with 6 bases between them. CDR3 length equals 13 residues. Looked up from germline, CDR1 is SEHNR and CDR2 is FQNEAQ (reference sequence). The CDR3 nucleotides are TGTGCCAGCAGCTTAGTGGGAGACACTGAAGCTTTCTTT. The encoded protein is CASSLVGDTEAFF.

V and J are TRBV5-4 and TRBJ2-2, with TRBD2 identical over 15 bases. The CDR3 totals 17 residues. Trimming removed 4 bases from V and 6 bases from J; junction bases left unmatched: 7. CDR1 and CDR2 (germline): SGHNT, YYREEE (reference sequence). This CDR3 is CASSPGLAGGPAGELFF. For the CDR3, the DNA is TGTGCCAGCAGCCCCGGACTAGCGGGAGGGCCGGCCGGGGAGCTGTTTTTT.

The J gene is TRBJ2-7, the V gene TRBV28; TRBD2 aligns across 9 bases. The CDR3 consists of 19 residues. J was trimmed by 2 bases and V by 5 bases; bases with no gene match: 19. Per the germline V gene, CDR1 is MDHEN and CDR2 is SYDVKM. This CDR3 is CASSLLRGSGRLYPYEQYF. The CDR3 nucleotides are TGTGCCAGCAGTCTACTCCGGGGTAGCGGGAGACTATACCCCTACGAGCAGTACTTC.

CDR3 nucleotides: TGTGCCAGCAGTTACTCCAGTACATACTCTGGAAACACCATATATTTT. It translates to CASSYSSTYSGNTIYF. V usage is TRBV6-5 and J usage is TRBJ1-3, with unresolved D. The CDR3 consists of 16 residues. V gave up 0 bases and J gave up 0 bases, with 9 bases separating them. The V gene's germline CDR1 is MNHEY and CDR2 SVGAGI.

This clone was observed once. The rearrangement joins TRBV11-2 to TRBJ1-2; 7 nucleotides match TRBD1. CDR1 is SGHAT, CDR2 FQNNGV, per germline. V lost 3 bases to trimming and J lost 0 bases; unmatched junction nucleotides: 4. This CDR3 has 15 amino acids. CDR3 sequence reads: CASSFPGTANYGYTF. CDR3 nucleotides: TGTGCCAGCAGCTTCCCCGGGACAGCTAACTATGGCTACACCTTC.

This chain uses TRBV30 with TRBJ2-7, with a tentative D call TRBD1 (5 bases). CDR3 length: 11 amino acids. Germline CDR1 and CDR2: GTSNPN and SVGIG (reference sequence). V lost 5 bases to trimming and J lost 3 bases, with 8 bases between them. DNA for the CDR3: TGTGCCTGGGACGACAGCTACGAGCAGTACTTC. Protein product: CAWDDSYEQYF.

The rearrangement joins TRBV29-1 to TRBJ2-3; TRBD1 matches at 10 bases. The germline CDR1 and CDR2 sequences are SQVTM and ANQGSEA. The ends lost 6 bases at V and 3 bases at J; junction bases unmatched: 9. CDR3 length: 15 amino acids. The CDR3 loop reads CSVEDRGSGTDTQYF. The CDR3 coding sequence is TGCAGCGTCGAGGACAGGGGGAGTGGAACAGATACGCAGTATTTT.

The CDR3 loop is CASSLGRGANQPQHF. The CDR3 DNA reads TGTGCCAGCAGCTTGGGACGGGGGGCGAATCAGCCCCAGCATTTT. This chain joins TRBV5-6 and TRBJ1-5, with TRBD1 as a possible D gene (6 bases). Trimming removed 0 bases from V and 4 bases from J, with 11 bases in between. CDR3 size: 15 residues. Germline V lookup: CDR1 SGHDT, CDR2 YYEEEE.

J is TRBJ1-3 and V is TRBV11-2, with 7 bases identical to TRBD1. V trimming: 5 bases; J trimming: 6 bases; junction bases outside the gene matches: 16. This CDR3 contains 17 residues. Germline lookup yields CDR1 SGHAT and CDR2 FQNNGV. Here the CDR3 reads CASSPRPTGPLVNTIYF. The CDR3 DNA sequence: TGTGCCAGCAGCCCCCGCCCGACAGGGCCTTTAGTAAACACCATATATTTT.

The V gene is TRBV9, the J gene TRBJ1-1, with 7 bases aligning to TRBD1. Germline CDR1 and CDR2: SGDLS and YYNGEE. The CDR3 has 16 amino acids. V dropped 2 bases and J dropped 7; count of bases not matched to a gene: 14. This CDR3 is CASSVAGTVERGEAFF. The CDR3 bases are TGTGCCAGCAGCGTTGCCGGGACAGTCGAGAGGGGTGAAGCTTTCTTT.

This chain joins TRBV7-9 and TRBJ1-1; 8 positions agree with TRBD1. Germline-derived CDR1 and CDR2 are SEHNR and FQNEAQ (reference sequence). The ends lost 8 bases at V and 0 bases at J; junction bases unmatched: 5. The CDR3 runs to 14 residues. The CDR3 spells CASLQGALNTEAFF. The CDR3 DNA sequence: TGTGCCAGCCTCCAGGGGGCCCTGAACACTGAAGCTTTCTTT.